The next 5 T cell receptor beta chains were all read from a single sample in a study of spatial heterogeneity in lung cancer (dated by TCRdb to about 2019). Reading the label with the study, this specimen's time point is: sample taken at primary tumor resection. The library came from 5' RACE. TCRdb names NextSeq 500 as the instrument used. TCRdb applied fastp at Q25 and MiXCR to the public reads, then kept only in-frame beta chains. Rows merge per CDR3 protein into single entries with the most common DNA and genes. This sample is represented by nearly 80,000 distinct CDR3 sequences; about 7.8% of them were singletons. The biggest ten clones account for 6.8% of the sample. Here the sequenced sample was PBMCs, taken at surgery. Receptor source: a male donor with early-stage non-small cell lung cancer.

This clonotype was recorded many times. The chain is built from TRBV7-9 and TRBJ1-6, with D uncertain. This CDR3 comprises 14 residues. V lost 5 bases to trimming and J lost 5 bases, with 10 bases between them. Germline CDR1 SEHNR, CDR2 FQNEAQ (reference sequence). The CDR3 coding sequence is TGTGCCAGCAGCCCAGCGACAAATAATTCACCCCTCCACTTT. Its protein product is CASSPATNNSPLHF.

This clonotype occurred many times. This sequence joins TRBV20-1 and TRBJ1-1, with D possibly matching TRBD1 (5 bases). Trimming cost V 5 bases and J 1 base, with 8 bases left between them. The germline CDR1 and CDR2 sequences are DFQATT and SNEGSKA (reference sequence). CDR3 size: 12 residues. CDR3 amino acids: CSALGQNTEAFF. The CDR3 nucleotides read TGCAGTGCTCTAGGACAGAACACTGAAGCTTTCTTT.

The rearrangement links TRBV19 to TRBJ2-1; D ambiguous. CDR1 LNHDA and CDR2 SQIVND come from the germline V gene (reference sequence). V shed 0 bases and J shed 7 bases, with 7 bases lying between them. The CDR3 contains 13 residues. CDR3 nucleotides: TGTGCCAGTAGTATAGAGAGACGAAATGAGCAGTTCTTC. This encodes CASSIERRNEQFF.

This clonotype was detected ten times or more. This chain joins TRBV3-1 and TRBJ1-5, with D perhaps TRBD1 (6 bases). Germline CDR1 is LGHDT and CDR2 is YNNKEL (reference sequence). The CDR3 loop spans 16 amino acids. The V end lost 5 bases, the J end lost 0 bases, and 14 bases lay between the germline ends. The CDR3 sequence is CASSLTGDASNQPQHF. The CDR3, as DNA: TGTGCCAGCAGCTTGACAGGTGACGCTAGCAATCAGCCCCAGCATTTT.

V usage is TRBV5-4 and J usage is TRBJ2-4, with D perhaps TRBD2 (6 bases). V dropped 2 bases and J dropped 7 bases, with 19 bases sitting between them. Per germline, CDR1 SGHNT and CDR2 YYREEE (reference sequence). The CDR3 sequence is 16 residues long. The CDR3 loop is CASSFGYGSGDNIQYF. The CDR3, as DNA: TGTGCCAGCAGCTTCGGTTATGGTTCGGGAGATAACATTCAGTACTTC.